There are a few counts of the clone carrying this T cell receptor beta chain. The sample comes from a study of Graves' ophthalmopathy and Graves' hyperthyroidism. RNA transcripts served as template for amplifying TCR beta CDR3 sequences. RT-PCR was first run with HTBI primers, then multiplex PCR in a second round. TCRdb passed the multiplex PCR reads through MiXCR, listing each CDR3 protein once. The sample includes 400,000 or so distinct CDR3 sequences, about a sixth seen only once; the top ten take roughly 2.6%. The material sequenced was peripheral blood. This clonotype originated in an adult woman with stable Graves' hyperthyroidism.

CDR3 residues: CASSSPRREGSDEQYF. The CDR3 region has the DNA TGTGCCAGTAGCAGCCCTCGACGGGAGGGGTCCGACGAGCAGTACTTC. V and J are TRBV19 and TRBJ2-7, with TRBD2 matching over 8 bases. The CDR3 length is 16 residues. Losses at the gene ends were 6 bases for V and 5 bases for J; bases not matched to a gene: 15. Germline V gene lookup returns CDR1 LNHDA and CDR2 SQIVND (reference sequence).